This is a list of T cell receptor beta chains from one sample in a study of a mutant IDH1 vaccine in newly diagnosed glioma. The table came from immunoSEQ multiplex PCR; TCRdb's copy has only in-frame clones and leaves some out. Of 85,000 to 100,000 clones in the sample, around 80% were seen once. The source material was PBMCs, sampled from a glioma patient treated with radiotherapy, temozolomide or both. These receptors were obtained from a man aged 35-49 years with glioma. CDR3s include the opening cysteine and the closing phenylalanine or tryptophan. The order of the fields is D gene, V gene, clone size, J gene, CDR3 length, CDR3 protein, CDR3 DNA. D genes are given only for firm matches. Clone size is not always given. Where it is, it says once, few, many or a class for expanded clones.

>NA|TRBV9|once|TRBJ2-1|19
CASSVYPKSLADRANEQFF
TGTGCCAGCAGCGTATACCCTAAATCCTTAGCGGATCGAGCCAATGAGCAGTTCTTC
>TRBD2|TRBV9|NA|TRBJ2-7|15
CASSPRTSGSYEQYF
TGTGCCAGCAGCCCTAGGACTAGCGGATCCTACGAGCAGTACTTC
>TRBD1|TRBV5-1|once|TRBJ2-5|15
CASSTPTGGGKTQYF
TGCGCCAGCAGCACCCCGACAGGGGGAGGGAAGACCCAGTACTTC
>NA|TRBV5-5|NA|TRBJ2-7|12
CASSQGAYEQYF
TGTGCCAGCAGCCAAGGGGCCTACGAGCAGTACTTC
>NA|TRBV27|NA|TRBJ1-4|16
CASSLGRGVWAEKLFF
TGTGCCAGCAGTTTGGGTAGAGGGGTGTGGGCTGAAAAACTGTTTTTT
>NA|TRBV5-6|NA|TRBJ2-7|16
CASSTRRVTPSYEQYF
TGTGCCAGCAGCACCCGACGGGTCACGCCTTCCTACGAGCAGTACTTC
>NA|TRBV27|NA|TRBJ2-7|14
CASSFGAKEGEQYF
TGTGCCAGCAGTTTTGGGGCCAAAGAGGGAGAGCAGTACTTC
>NA|TRBV2|NA|TRBJ2-7|15
CASSRPEAPAYEQYF
TGTGCCAGCAGCCGCCCAGAGGCGCCGGCCTACGAGCAGTACTTC
>NA|TRBV5-1|NA|TRBJ2-5|15
CASSSHVGLKETQYF
TGCGCCAGCAGCTCTCACGTGGGGTTGAAGGAGACCCAGTACTTC
>NA|TRBV28|once|TRBJ1-5|11
CASSGGEPQHF
TGTGCCAGCAGCGGCGGGGAGCCCCAGCATTTT
>NA|TRBV23-1|few|TRBJ1-5|17
CASSQSGGDGGNQPQHF
TGCGCCAGCAGTCAATCTGGGGGCGATGGTGGCAATCAGCCCCAGCATTTT
>NA|TRBV18|NA|TRBJ2-3|14
CASSPLRITDTQYF
TGTGCCAGCTCACCACTTAGAATAACAGATACGCAGTATTTT
>TRBD1|TRBV7-2|once|TRBJ1-2|15
CASSPDRETYYGYTF
TGTGCCAGCAGCCCCGACAGGGAAACGTACTATGGCTACACCTTC
>NA|TRBV4-1|many|TRBJ1-1|13
CASRRGGGTEAFF
TGCGCCAGCCGCCGGGGAGGGGGCACTGAAGCTTTCTTT
>TRBD1|TRBV29-1|NA|TRBJ2-5|14
CSGYGQGAGETQYF
TGCAGCGGATACGGACAGGGGGCCGGGGAGACCCAGTACTTC
>NA|TRBV18|NA|TRBJ1-4|13
CASSEGRGEKLFF
TGTGCCAGCTCCGAGGGACGCGGTGAAAAACTGTTTTTT
>NA|TRBV7-9|NA|TRBJ2-1|12
CASSFAPNEQFF
TGTGCCAGCAGCTTTGCCCCCAATGAGCAGTTCTTC
>NA|TRBV7-9|NA|TRBJ1-2|15
CASSAHQGPDDGYTF
TGTGCCAGCAGCGCCCATCAGGGGCCTGACGATGGCTACACCTTC
>TRBD1|TRBV25-1|NA|TRBJ2-2|14
CASSAPGGTGELFF
TGTGCCAGCAGTGCCCCAGGGGGAACCGGGGAGCTGTTTTTT
>NA|TRBV28|few|TRBJ2-5|12
CASSLWGETQYF
TGTGCCAGCAGTTTATGGGGAGAGACCCAGTACTTC
>TRBD2|TRBV19|NA|TRBJ2-7|15
CASSRFGTSSYEQYF
TGTGCCAGTAGTCGATTCGGGACTAGCTCCTACGAGCAGTACTTC
>TRBD2|TRBV5-1|NA|TRBJ2-2|17
CASSSWKLGLNTGELFF
TGCGCCAGCAGCTCATGGAAACTGGGACTAAACACCGGGGAGCTGTTTTTT
>NA|TRBV10-1|NA|TRBJ2-1|13
CASSGEAYNEQFF
TGCGCCAGCAGTGGGGAGGCTTACAATGAGCAGTTCTTC
>NA|TRBV30|NA|TRBJ1-4|13
CASAGVGDEKLFF
TGTGCTTCCGCTGGGGTAGGTGATGAAAAACTGTTTTTT
>NA|TRBV4-2|NA|TRBJ2-3|15
CASSQVGPGRDTQYF
TGTGCCAGCAGCCAAGTAGGGCCGGGGAGGGATACGCAGTATTTT
>NA|TRBV12-5|NA|TRBJ1-6|16
CASGLVGGSYNSPLHF
TGTGCTAGTGGTTTGGTTGGGGGCTCCTATAATTCACCCCTCCACTTT
>TRBD2|TRBV7-9|NA|TRBJ2-7|17
CASSLERLAGGPYEQYF
TGTGCCAGCAGCTTAGAAAGACTAGCGGGAGGGCCCTACGAGCAGTACTTC
>NA|TRBV4-1|NA|TRBJ1-5|16
CASSQEAGVRNQPQHF
TGCGCCAGCAGCCAAGAGGCGGGGGTCCGCAATCAGCCCCAGCATTTT
>NA|TRBV6-1|once|TRBJ2-6|17
CASSEDTRFSGANVLTF
TGTGCCAGCAGTGAAGACACCAGATTCTCTGGGGCCAACGTCCTGACTTTC
>NA|TRBV4-3|NA|TRBJ2-3|17
CASSQGASRGITDTQYF
TGCGCCAGCAGCCAAGGAGCCTCGCGGGGAATCACAGATACGCAGTATTTT
>NA|TRBV28|once|TRBJ1-2|13
CASSPQLNYGYTF
TGTGCCAGCAGCCCACAGCTAAACTATGGCTACACCTTC
>TRBD2|TRBV19|NA|TRBJ2-2|15
CASILAGGHTGELFF
TGTGCCAGTATTCTAGCGGGGGGACACACCGGGGAGCTGTTTTTT
>NA|TRBV2|few|TRBJ1-5|14
CASRGGSSNQPQHF
TGTGCCAGCAGAGGGGGGTCAAGCAATCAGCCCCAGCATTTT
>NA|TRBV30|NA|TRBJ1-3|12
CAWSVGGNTIYF
TGTGCCTGGAGTGTTGGTGGGAACACCATATATTTT
>TRBD2|TRBV4-1|NA|TRBJ2-2|18
CASSRDVRTSGRTGELFF
TGCGCCAGCAGCCGGGACGTCCGGACTAGCGGTCGCACCGGGGAGCTGTTTTTT
>TRBD1|TRBV4-1|once|TRBJ2-3|16
CASSQGPGGSTDTQYF
TGCGCCAGCAGCCAAGGCCCAGGGGGAAGCACAGATACGCAGTATTTT
>TRBD2|TRBV4-1|NA|TRBJ2-5|16
CASSPWTSGAQETQYF
TGCGCCAGCAGCCCCTGGACTAGCGGGGCACAAGAGACCCAGTACTTC
>NA|TRBV6-6|NA|TRBJ1-5|14
CASSYSHSNQPQHF
TGTGCCAGCAGTTACAGCCATAGCAATCAGCCCCAGCATTTT
>TRBD2|TRBV5-1|few|TRBJ2-3|14
CASSLAGGPDTQYF
TGCGCCAGCAGCTTGGCGGGAGGGCCAGATACGCAGTATTTT
>NA|TRBV7-2|NA|TRBJ2-5|13
CASSLAGGPAQYF
TGTGCCAGCAGCTTAGCGGGGGGGCCCGCCCAGTACTTC
>NA|TRBV28|NA|TRBJ2-2|14
CASSRAMNTGELFF
TGTGCCAGCAGTCGGGCCATGAACACCGGGGAGCTGTTTTTT
>TRBD2|TRBV5-4|NA|TRBJ2-3|19
CASSRPLGTSGSQADTQYF
TGTGCCAGCAGCCGACCCCTCGGGACTAGCGGGAGTCAGGCAGATACGCAGTATTTT
>TRBD1|TRBV6-5|NA|TRBJ2-7|15
CASRLVGQGHYEQYF
TGTGCCAGCCGCCTCGTGGGACAGGGACACTACGAGCAGTACTTC
>NA|TRBV11-2|NA|TRBJ2-7|14
CASSLWSGSNEQYF
TGTGCCAGCAGCTTGTGGTCCGGCTCGAACGAGCAGTACTTC
>TRBD1|TRBV6-6|NA|TRBJ2-7|14
CASRLGTGTYEQYF
TGTGCCAGCAGACTTGGGACAGGGACTTACGAGCAGTACTTC
>NA|TRBV5-4|once|TRBJ2-2|13
CASSLNTAGELFF
TGTGCCAGCAGCTTAAACACAGCCGGGGAGCTGTTTTTT